This is a list of T cell receptor beta chains from one sample in a study of PD-1 blockade in classical Hodgkin lymphoma. Assay: immunoSEQ multiplex PCR; the TCRdb copy retains only in-frame clones and omits some. The repertoire holds some 60,000 clones, with roughly 90% as singletons. Sequencing used peripheral blood mononuclear cells (PBMCs), obtained at baseline. Receptor source: a human donor with classical Hodgkin lymphoma. Each CDR3 is given without its conserved first and last residue. Each record gives: V gene, J gene, clone size, CDR3 protein. Not all rows give a size; the values are once, few, many and, for expanded clones, a class.

V: TRBV29-1; J: TRBJ2-1; size: NA; CDR3: SVGGGLAAPNEQF
V: TRBV7-2; J: TRBJ2-6; size: NA; CDR3: ASSLPGGANVLT
V: TRBV15; J: TRBJ1-2; size: NA; CDR3: ATSMGQAVSNYGYT
V: TRBV14; J: TRBJ1-4; size: NA; CDR3: ASSQGSSGSFEKLF
V: TRBV11-1; J: TRBJ2-1; size: NA; CDR3: ASSFRASGGVEF
V: TRBV9; J: TRBJ1-3; size: NA; CDR3: ASSPTIASGNTIY
V: TRBV7-9; J: TRBJ2-3; size: NA; CDR3: ASSLRSLAQDTQY
V: TRBV5-1; J: TRBJ1-2; size: NA; CDR3: ASSRGTGGPAYGYT
V: TRBV4-1; J: TRBJ1-2; size: once; CDR3: ASSQEGNWGSYGYT
V: TRBV23-1; J: TRBJ2-2; size: NA; CDR3: ASSQSIDRFRSTGELF
V: TRBV20-1; J: TRBJ1-2; size: NA; CDR3: SARPSYGYT
V: TRBV15; J: TRBJ2-7; size: NA; CDR3: ATSRGTGGNEQY
V: TRBV5-1; J: TRBJ2-3; size: NA; CDR3: ASKSWLAGTDTQY
V: TRBV7-9; J: TRBJ2-7; size: NA; CDR3: ASSLGGPGLAGVGEQY
V: TRBV5-1; J: TRBJ2-7; size: NA; CDR3: ASSPGVAGGSLYEQY
V: TRBV4-1; J: TRBJ2-5; size: NA; CDR3: ASRGGEAETQY
V: TRBV2; J: TRBJ1-4; size: medium-sized; CDR3: ASREEGSGEKLF
V: TRBV5-5; J: TRBJ1-3; size: NA; CDR3: ASRSDGGNTIY
V: TRBV5-6; J: TRBJ2-2; size: NA; CDR3: ASSRRDRGGELF
V: TRBV7-2; J: TRBJ2-7; size: NA; CDR3: ASSFSGGSYEQY
V: TRBV12-2; J: TRBJ2-1; size: NA; CDR3: ASRLAVWTGGWGASSYNEQF
V: TRBV6-1; J: TRBJ1-6; size: once; CDR3: ASSENSPLH
V: TRBV7-6; J: TRBJ2-5; size: NA; CDR3: ASSLGVGVVGETQY
V: TRBV28; J: TRBJ1-2; size: NA; CDR3: ASSSLDRGAYGYT
V: TRBV6-5; J: TRBJ2-7; size: NA; CDR3: ASSYGAEKNEQY
V: TRBV28; J: TRBJ1-3; size: NA; CDR3: ASSPGDRDTIY
V: TRBV27; J: TRBJ2-3; size: NA; CDR3: AREGPTDTQY
V: TRBV28; J: TRBJ1-2; size: NA; CDR3: ASSLGGQGGNYGYT
V: TRBV27; J: TRBJ1-6; size: NA; CDR3: ASSYRINNSPLH
V: TRBV28; J: TRBJ2-1; size: NA; CDR3: ASSLETPSETYNEQF
V: TRBV5-1; J: TRBJ2-5; size: NA; CDR3: ASSLSREQETQY
V: TRBV7-2; J: TRBJ1-1; size: NA; CDR3: ASSLSGTIAGEAF
V: TRBV7-2; J: TRBJ2-5; size: NA; CDR3: ASSPSSETQY
V: TRBV29-1; J: TRBJ2-3; size: once; CDR3: SVEGASTDTQY
V: TRBV7-2; J: TRBJ2-7; size: NA; CDR3: ASSSLAGGQYEQY
V: TRBV5-4; J: TRBJ2-3; size: NA; CDR3: ASSLANAGNTDTQY
V: TRBV15; J: TRBJ2-4; size: NA; CDR3: ATSREGETFQNIQY
V: TRBV18; J: TRBJ1-5; size: NA; CDR3: ASSPAGGILDQPQH
V: TRBV10-1; J: NA; size: NA; CDR3: ASSESDPSHEQY
V: TRBV5-1; J: TRBJ2-3; size: NA; CDR3: ASSSNSGGTDTQY